This record looks at one TCR beta chain sequence and its context. This record belongs to a study of cytomegalovirus exposure and HLA in healthy donors. The CDR3 length is 15 residues. Germline lookup yields CDR1 MNHEY and CDR2 SVGAGI. The V and J ends lost 6 bases and 3 bases, in that order; junction bases with no gene match: 6. A multiplex PCR was run with 60 Vbeta primers and 13 Jbeta primers. TCRdb keeps only in-frame clones here, not all; method: immunoSEQ multiplex PCR. The sample lists roughly 100,000 clones, around 63% occurring once. This TCR was sampled from a man aged 30 to 39 in good health and CMV-seronegative. This chain connects TRBV6-5 to TRBJ1-4; 8 positions match TRBD1. Sequenced material: PBMCs. The CDR3 DNA is TGTGCCAGCAGCGACAGGGGACATCCTAATGAAAAACTGTTTTTT. This gives the protein CASSDRGHPNEKLFF.